This TCR beta chain is from a study of vaccination effects on CD4 cells after COVID-19. Antigen-specific CD4+ T cells expanded by the ViraFEST assay with viral peptide pools were then sequenced. Following a roughly 9-day culture, CD4+ T cells were purified. It was two doses of either the BNT162b2 or mRNA-1273 vaccine that participants received. V lost 6 bases and J lost 4; bases outside the gene matches: 13. CDR3 length: 16 residues. The germline V gene has CDR1 SNHLY and CDR2 FYNNEI. With regard to this clone: The target antigen is unknown.

The table came from immunoSEQ multiplex PCR; TCRdb's copy has only in-frame clones and leaves some out. The sample includes tens of thousands of clones, around 81% seen only once; the top ten take approximately 5.6%. The sample consisted of CD4+ T cells from PBMCs cultured with SARS-CoV-2 spike peptides, taken after COVID-19 vaccination. This sequence joins TRBV2 and TRBJ2-3, with TRBD1 matching over 7 bases. The TCR sequence derives from a human donor who received a COVID-19 vaccine. Some clones in this sample may be carry-over from other donors' samples. CDR3 sequence reads: CASSLLTGPGADTQYF. The CDR3 DNA reads TGTGCCAGCAGCCTACTGACAGGGCCCGGCGCAGATACGCAGTATTTT.